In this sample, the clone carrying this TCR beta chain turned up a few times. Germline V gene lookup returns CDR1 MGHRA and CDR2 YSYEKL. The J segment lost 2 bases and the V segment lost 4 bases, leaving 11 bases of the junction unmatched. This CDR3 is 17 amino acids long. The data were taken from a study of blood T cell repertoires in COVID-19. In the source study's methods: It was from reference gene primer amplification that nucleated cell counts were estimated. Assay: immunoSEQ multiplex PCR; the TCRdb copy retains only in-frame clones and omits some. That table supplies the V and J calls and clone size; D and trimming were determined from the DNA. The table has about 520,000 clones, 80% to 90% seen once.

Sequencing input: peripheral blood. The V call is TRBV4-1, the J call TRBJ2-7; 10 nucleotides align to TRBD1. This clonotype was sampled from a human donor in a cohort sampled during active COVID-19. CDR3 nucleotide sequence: TGCGCCAGCAGCCGGACAGGGGGAATGGCGAAGCCCTACGAGCAGTACTTC. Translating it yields CASSRTGGMAKPYEQYF.